The rows below give T cell receptor beta chains drawn from one sample of a study of cytomegalovirus exposure and HLA in healthy donors. The table came from immunoSEQ multiplex PCR; TCRdb's copy has only in-frame clones and leaves some out. The sample holds about 70,000 clones. The sequencing input was PBMCs. All receptors derive from a woman in her twenties or thirties in good health and CMV-seronegative. Each CDR3 is given with its conserved first and last residue. D genes are given only for firm matches.

v_gene,j_gene,d_gene,len,CDR3nt,CDR3aa
TRBV29-1,TRBJ1-3,-,13,TGCAGCGTTGAAGGGCAGGGGGGAAACACCATATATTTT,CSVEGQGGNTIYF
TRBV6-1,TRBJ2-2,-,13,TGTGCCAGCATCGGGTCCAACACCGGGGAGCTGTTTTTT,CASIGSNTGELFF
TRBV28,TRBJ1-2,-,11,TGTGCCAGCAAGAAGGGGTATGGCTACACCTTC,CASKKGYGYTF
TRBV9,TRBJ1-2,-,16,TGTGCCAGCAGCGTAGTCCCAGGTGACGAGTCTCGTGGCTACACCTTC,CASSVVPGDESRGYTF
TRBV18,TRBJ1-1,TRBD1,13,TGTGCCAGCTCACCTGGACAGGACACTGAAGCTTTCTTT,CASSPGQDTEAFF
TRBV19,TRBJ2-7,TRBD1,15,TGTGCCAGTAGTAATCACCCGACAGGGAACTACGAGCAGTACTTC,CASSNHPTGNYEQYF
TRBV19,TRBJ1-3,-,16,TGTGCCAGTAGTATCGCGGTCAGTTACTCTGGAAACACCATATATTTT,CASSIAVSYSGNTIYF
TRBV6-5,TRBJ1-5,-,13,TGTGCCAGCAGGCCCACCAGGGGTCAGCCCCAGCATTTT,CASRPTRGQPQHF
TRBV30,TRBJ1-6,TRBD1,14,TGTGCCTGGATCGGGACAGGGGGCGATTCACCCCTCCACTTT,CAWIGTGGDSPLHF
TRBV4-3,TRBJ2-5,-,13,TGCGCCAGCTCGTTGGGGGGTGTGGAGACCCAGTACTTC,CASSLGGVETQYF
TRBV4-3,TRBJ2-7,TRBD1,15,TGCGCCAGCAGCCAAGATCGGACAGGGGCCTACGAGCAGTACTTC,CASSQDRTGAYEQYF
TRBV7-3,TRBJ1-1,TRBD1,17,TGTGCCAGCAGCCCCCAACGGGACAGTTATTCTAACACTGAAGCTTTCTTT,CASSPQRDSYSNTEAFF
TRBV4-3,TRBJ1-2,TRBD1,16,TGCGCCAGCAGCCAAGCAAGGAAAGGGGGCGCGTTTGGCTACACCTTC,CASSQARKGGAFGYTF
TRBV29-1,TRBJ1-4,-,12,TGCAGCGTTGCGGGCGGGGGTGAAAAACTGTTTTTT,CSVAGGGEKLFF
TRBV6-1,TRBJ2-3,TRBD1,17,TGTGCCAGCAGTGATCGCCCCGGGACAGGGATGGTGAATACGCAGTATTTT,CASSDRPGTGMVNTQYF
TRBV6-5,TRBJ2-7,TRBD1,15,TGTGCCAGCAGTTTATACAGGGGGGCGTCCTACGAGCAGTACTTC,CASSLYRGASYEQYF
TRBV6-5,TRBJ2-5,-,15,TGTGCCAGCAGACCCGCTGGGGGAGGATGGGAGACCCAGTACTTC,CASRPAGGGWETQYF
TRBV1,TRBJ2-5,-,17,TGCACCAGCAGCCTCGTTGAGGGCTCCCAAAGGATGGAGACCCAGTACTTC,CTSSLVEGSQRMETQYF
TRBV9,TRBJ2-7,-,15,TGTGCCAGCAGCGTAGCTCCCGTTGCTAACTACGAGCAGTACTTC,CASSVAPVANYEQYF
TRBV4-3,TRBJ1-4,-,15,TGCGCCAGCAGCCAAGAGAATGGCCGAGGGGAAAAACTGTTTTTT,CASSQENGRGEKLFF
TRBV5-1,TRBJ2-7,-,13,TGCGCCAGCAGCTTTACAGGGTCCAACGAGCAGTACTTC,CASSFTGSNEQYF
TRBV30,TRBJ1-2,-,12,TGTGCCTGGAGCAGGGTTGCGGATGGCTACACCTTC,CAWSRVADGYTF
TRBV11-3,TRBJ2-7,-,14,TGTGCCAGCAGCTCCTCCGACAGCATCTACGAGCAGTACTTC,CASSSSDSIYEQYF
TRBV14,TRBJ2-1,TRBD2,13,TGTGCCAGCAGCCTGACGGGAGGAGTAGAGCAGTTCTTC,CASSLTGGVEQFF
TRBV10-3,TRBJ1-1,-,14,TGTGCCATCAGTGCACAGGGCCTGAACACTGAAGCTTTCTTT,CAISAQGLNTEAFF
TRBV6-4,TRBJ2-1,-,15,TGTGCCAGCAGTGGGGACCGAGGGGGTTACAATGAGCAGTTCTTC,CASSGDRGGYNEQFF
TRBV6-6,TRBJ2-1,-,13,TGTGCCAGCAGTTGGACTGGATACAATGAGCAGTTCTTC,CASSWTGYNEQFF
TRBV29-1,TRBJ1-1,-,13,TGCAGCGTTGCAGGGCGTTTGAACACTGAAGCTTTCTTT,CSVAGRLNTEAFF
TRBV28,TRBJ1-1,TRBD1,14,TGTGCCAGCAGAAGGGACAGGGGGCGAACTGAAGCTTTCTTT,CASRRDRGRTEAFF
TRBV28,TRBJ2-7,TRBD1,15,TGTGCCAGCAGTTTACCCGGGACAGACACCTACGAGCAGTACTTC,CASSLPGTDTYEQYF
TRBV4-3,TRBJ2-7,TRBD1,15,TGCGCCAGCAGCCAAGATCCAGGGGGCCCCTACGAGCAGTACTTC,CASSQDPGGPYEQYF
TRBV29-1,TRBJ1-1,-,13,TGCAGCGTCGGCTGGGGCATGAACACTGAAGCTTTCTTT,CSVGWGMNTEAFF
TRBV4-1,TRBJ2-7,-,15,TGCGCCAGCAGCCAAGATCGAAGCGCCGCCTACGAGCAGTACTTC,CASSQDRSAAYEQYF
TRBV28,TRBJ2-2,-,12,TGTGCCAGCAGTTTGAGGACCGGGGAGCTGTTTTTT,CASSLRTGELFF
TRBV29-1,TRBJ1-4,TRBD1,16,TGCAGCGTTCAGGGGGGACCAGATTCAGCTAATGAAAAACTGTTTTTT,CSVQGGPDSANEKLFF
TRBV27,TRBJ1-2,TRBD1,13,TGTGCCAGCAGTCCGGACAGGGATCTTGGCTACACCTTC,CASSPDRDLGYTF
TRBV19,TRBJ1-1,-,15,TGTGCCAGAGCACAGGGTGCCGTGATTCCCACTGAAGCTTTCTTT,CARAQGAVIPTEAFF
TRBV7-2,TRBJ2-7,TRBD1,14,TGTGCCAGCAGCTTTGGACAGGGCGAGGGCGAGCAGTACTTC,CASSFGQGEGEQYF
TRBV9,TRBJ1-2,-,15,TGTGCCAGCAGCGAGACAAACGTTTTGGTATACGGCTACACCTTC,CASSETNVLVYGYTF
TRBV7-9,TRBJ2-3,-,16,TGTGCCAGCAGCTTAGACGGACGGGGTGGGACAGATACGCAGTATTTT,CASSLDGRGGTDTQYF
TRBV9,TRBJ2-2,TRBD1,16,TGTGCCAGCAGCGAGGGGACAGGGATGGAAAACGGGGAGCTGTTTTTT,CASSEGTGMENGELFF
TRBV7-2,TRBJ2-5,TRBD2,15,TGTGCCAGCAGCTCTCGGGGGGGCCTCGGAGAGACCCAGTACTTC,CASSSRGGLGETQYF
TRBV27,TRBJ1-5,-,15,TGTGCCAGCAGTTCCTTACAGGTTAGCAATCAGCCCCAGCATTTT,CASSSLQVSNQPQHF
TRBV5-4,TRBJ1-1,TRBD1,14,TGTGCCAGCAGTTTAGGACAGGCGGGTACTGAAGCTTTCTTT,CASSLGQAGTEAFF
TRBV6-5,TRBJ2-7,-,14,TGTGCCAGCAGGTCCGGGACTGGGGCTCGCGAGCAGTACTTC,CASRSGTGAREQYF
TRBV9,TRBJ1-2,-,15,TGTGCCAGCAGCCCGAGCACACAGGGAAGTCGTGGCTACACCTTC,CASSPSTQGSRGYTF
TRBV5-4,TRBJ2-1,-,17,TGTGCCAGCAGCTTCCCGCCACGAGGGGGCTCCTACAATGAGCAGTTCTTC,CASSFPPRGGSYNEQFF
TRBV11-2,TRBJ2-7,-,12,TGTGCCAGCAGCCCCCAGGGCTACGAGCAGTACTTC,CASSPQGYEQYF
TRBV5-6,TRBJ1-1,-,14,TGTGCCAGCAGCCCCCAGGGGAAGGGCACTGAAGCTTTCTTT,CASSPQGKGTEAFF
TRBV6-5,TRBJ1-4,TRBD1,15,TGTGCCAGCGGCCGCACAGGGGAAGGGGGGGAAAAACTGTTTTTT,CASGRTGEGGEKLFF
TRBV28,TRBJ1-5,-,14,TGTGCCAGCAGTTTAAAGTTGGGGGGTCAGCCCCAGCATTTT,CASSLKLGGQPQHF